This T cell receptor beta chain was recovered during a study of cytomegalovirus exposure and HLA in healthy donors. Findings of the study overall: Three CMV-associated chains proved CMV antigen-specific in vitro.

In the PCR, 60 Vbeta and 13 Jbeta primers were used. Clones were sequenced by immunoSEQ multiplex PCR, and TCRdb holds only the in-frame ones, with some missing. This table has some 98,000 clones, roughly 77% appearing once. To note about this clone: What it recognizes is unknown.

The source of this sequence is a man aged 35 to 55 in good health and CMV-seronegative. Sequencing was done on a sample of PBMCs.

This CDR3 is CAISERGQPDEQFF. Written as DNA, the CDR3 is TGTGCCATCAGTGAGCGGGGACAGCCGGATGAGCAGTTCTTC. The chain has TRBV10-3 and TRBJ2-1; TRBD1 matches at 7 bases. Trimming cost V 2 bases and J 8 bases; bases outside gene matches: 6. This CDR3 contains 14 residues. Looked up from germline, CDR1 is ENHRY and CDR2 is SYGVKD.